These T cell receptor beta chains were read from a single sample in a study of tumor and adjacent non-tumor tissue in lung cancer. TCRdb re-derived calls from the multiplex PCR reads in MiXCR, one entry per CDR3 protein. Here the sample spans roughly 81,000 distinct CDR3 sequences, less than 75% being singletons. The sequenced sample was lung tumor tissue. These receptors were obtained from a woman in her 70s with non-small cell lung cancer. Each CDR3 is given with its conserved first and last residue. D genes are given only for firm matches. Clone size, where shown, is once, few, many, or a class for clones that have expanded.

cdr3_nt | cdr3_aa | clone_size | j_call | d_call | v_call
TGCGCCACCAGTTACCAGGGGGGAGACTATGGCTACACCTTC | CATSYQGGDYGYTF | - | TRBJ1-2 | TRBD1 | TRBV6-6
TGTGACATCAGGATGGACAGGAACCAAGAGACCCAGTACTTC | CDIRMDRNQETQYF | once | TRBJ2-5 | TRBD1 | TRBV6-5
TGTTCCAGCACCCAATCCCCGAACATTCAGTACTTC | CSSTQSPNIQYF | - | TRBJ2-4 | - | TRBV7-9
TGTGCCTGGATGGACAACACAGATACGCAGTATTTT | CAWMDNTDTQYF | many | TRBJ2-3 | - | TRBV30
TGTGCCATCACCCCCGAACAGCCGAACACTCAAGCTCTCTTT | CAITPEQPNTQALF | - | TRBJ1-1 | - | TRBV10-3
TGTGCCATCAGGACAGGGGAACTAGCTGCTGTTCCATACGAGCAGTACTTC | CAIRTGELAAVPYEQYF | - | TRBJ2-7 | TRBD1 | TRBV10-3
TGTACCAGCACTCGGACAGAAAGTTCGGAAAAACTGTTTTTT | CTSTRTESSEKLFF | - | TRBJ1-4 | - | TRBV6-5
TGTGCCAGTAGGATTAGCGGGAGTACAGATACGCAGTATTTT | CASRISGSTDTQYF | - | TRBJ2-3 | TRBD2 | TRBV12-3/TRBV12-4
TGTTCCAGCAGCTTAGCGGGGTTACGACTGGAGGCGTCGAATGAGCAGTTCTTC | CSSSLAGLRLEASNEQFF | - | TRBJ2-1 | TRBD2 | TRBV11-1
TGTGCCAGCAGTTTCGGCGGGGCTAGCTCCAATGAGCAGTTTTTC | CASSFGGASSNEQFF | - | TRBJ2-1 | - | TRBV12-3/TRBV12-4
TGTGCCAGCAGCTTGGATCGGCAGCGGGGTGCAGATACGCAGTATTTT | CASSLDRQRGADTQYF | - | TRBJ2-3 | TRBD2 | TRBV5-6
TGTGCCAGCAACATTGAGATGGATAACTATGGCTACACCTTC | CASNIEMDNYGYTF | - | TRBJ1-2 | - | TRBV28
TGTGCTTGGAGTGTAGGTGTCGCGGACAGGAAATCGGGCTACACCTTC | CAWSVGVADRKSGYTF | - | TRBJ1-2 | TRBD1 | TRBV30
TGCGCCAGCAGTCTAACAACAGGTTATCTTGCTGAAGCTTTCTTT | CASSLTTGYLAEAFF | - | TRBJ1-1 | - | TRBV4-1
TGTGCCAGCAGCTCCCCCGGGGGGGGCAATGAGCAGTTCTTC | CASSSPGGGNEQFF | many | TRBJ2-1 | TRBD2 | TRBV7-9
TGCGCCAGCGGCTCGGGGACAGGCGGCGCCGACACCGGGGAGCTGTTTTTT | CASGSGTGGADTGELFF | - | TRBJ2-2 | TRBD1 | TRBV5-1
TGCGCCAGCAGCTTGTTTTCGGGGGGCGGCACTGAAGCTTTCTTT | CASSLFSGGGTEAFF | many | TRBJ1-1 | - | TRBV5-1
TGTGCCAGCAGCTCCCGCGGGACAGGCACCTACGAGCAGTACTTC | CASSSRGTGTYEQYF | many | TRBJ2-7 | TRBD1 | TRBV28
TGTGCCAGCAGCGCTCGAGAAGCGGGTACCTGCGAGCAGTACTTC | CASSAREAGTCEQYF | - | TRBJ2-7 | - | TRBV5-4
TGTGCCAGCAGCTTAGCTGCTAGTCCTCACCACGAGCAGTACTTC | CASSLAASPHHEQYF | - | TRBJ2-7 | - | TRBV13
TGTGCCAGCAGCCGCGGACAAACTCGCGGCAATGAGCCGATCTTC | CASSRGQTRGNEPIF | - | TRBJ2-1 | - | TRBV11-3
TGCGCCAGCAGTGTGGGACCGAACACTGAAGCTTTCTTT | CASSVGPNTEAFF | many | TRBJ1-1 | - | TRBV10-1
TGTGCCAGCAGTTTCCGGCAGGGGGCTTCTTACGAGCAGTACTTC | CASSFRQGASYEQYF | - | TRBJ2-7 | TRBD1 | TRBV12-3/TRBV12-4
TGTACCAGCATGCTCTCCAAGAGACTGTTTTTT | CTSMLSKRLFF | - | TRBJ1-4 | - | TRBV12-3/TRBV12-4
TGTGTCAGCAGTGACCAGGGTTTGTTTACAAATGGCTACACCTTC | CVSSDQGLFTNGYTF | - | TRBJ1-2 | - | TRBV28
TGTGCCTGGAGTTCGTCGGGGGCGAGCAATCAGCCCCAGCATTTT | CAWSSSGASNQPQHF | many | TRBJ1-5 | - | TRBV30
TGTGCCAGCAGTTTAGGGGGAGACTTGTCTGGTGATCAGTTCTTC | CASSLGGDLSGDQFF | - | TRBJ2-1 | - | TRBV7-8
TGTGCCAGCAGTTTACAACCCCTAGCCATAAACATTCAGTACTTC | CASSLQPLAINIQYF | - | TRBJ2-4 | - | TRBV28
TGCAGTGCTGGAGACGGCGGGAGGCCCAACAATGAGCAGTTCTTC | CSAGDGGRPNNEQFF | - | TRBJ2-1 | TRBD2 | TRBV20-1
TGCGCCACCAGCCAAGGGCTGGGGAACACTGAAGCCTTCTTT | CATSQGLGNTEAFF | - | TRBJ1-1 | - | TRBV4-1
TGTGCCAGCAATTTAGGGGGGGCGTTGGCTAATGAAAAACTGTTTTTT | CASNLGGALANEKLFF | - | TRBJ1-4 | - | TRBV28
TGTGCCAGCAGTCCCTCGTTGGCGGGGAACCCCTACGAGCAGTACTTC | CASSPSLAGNPYEQYF | many | TRBJ2-7 | - | TRBV12-3/TRBV12-4
TGCAGCGTCCAATCAAATCCGGAGAGTTATGGCTACACCTTC | CSVQSNPESYGYTF | - | TRBJ1-2 | - | TRBV29-1
TGTGCCAGCAGTGACTTACAGGGGGGGGAGCAGTTCTTC | CASSDLQGGEQFF | many | TRBJ2-1 | - | TRBV6-1
TGTGCCGGCAGCCAAGGACATGGTACCACAAATAGCTCTGGAAACACCATATATTTT | CAGSQGHGTTNSSGNTIYF | - | TRBJ1-3 | - | TRBV11-3
TGTGTTAGCAGTTCCTCTAGGCTAGTAGGAGAGCAGTACTTC | CVSSSSRLVGEQYF | - | TRBJ2-7 | - | TRBV12-3/TRBV12-4
TGTGCTAGTGCCCCGCAGCCCGCGGGAGTCTGCAATGGGCAGTTCTTC | CASAPQPAGVCNGQFF | once | TRBJ2-1 | TRBD2 | TRBV12-5
TGTGCCAGCAGCCCCACTAACGGGAGGGTTATAAAGAAGACCCAGTACTTC | CASSPTNGRVIKKTQYF | - | TRBJ2-5 | TRBD2 | TRBV7-9
TGTGCCTGGAGTGTTAATTCACCCCTCCACTTT | CAWSVNSPLHF | many | TRBJ1-6 | - | TRBV30
TGTGCCAGCAGTTTTAACCACCCTGTTTACAACGTCCTGACTTTC | CASSFNHPVYNVLTF | - | TRBJ2-6 | - | TRBV28
TGCAGCGTCTCCGGACAGGTCGATAACACTGAAGCTTTCTTT | CSVSGQVDNTEAFF | medium-sized | TRBJ1-1 | TRBD1 | TRBV29-1
TGCTGCGTTAGCCGGGACAAGGCCGGGGAGCTGTTTTTT | CCVSRDKAGELFF | - | TRBJ2-2 | - | TRBV29-1
TGTGCCAGCGACCCCCAGACAGGAACTGGCTCTGGGGCCAACGTCCTGACTTTC | CASDPQTGTGSGANVLTF | - | TRBJ2-6 | - | TRBV5-6
TGTGCCAGCAGCCAACGAGGGACAGGGGAAGAGACCCAGTACTTC | CASSQRGTGEETQYF | many | TRBJ2-5 | TRBD1 | TRBV11-2
TGTGCCAGCAACCAAGGATTTACAGGGATCACCGGGGAGCTGCTTTTT | CASNQGFTGITGELLF | - | TRBJ2-2 | - | TRBV4-2
TGTGCCAGCAGCATAACTTTGATCCGGGGAAGCGACGAGCAGTACTTC | CASSITLIRGSDEQYF | - | TRBJ2-7 | - | TRBV11-2
TGTGCCAGCAGCCCAGGCTTCGCTAGCGGGAGTCGCTCCTACAGTGAGCAGTTCTTC | CASSPGFASGSRSYSEQFF | once | TRBJ2-1 | TRBD2 | TRBV7-8